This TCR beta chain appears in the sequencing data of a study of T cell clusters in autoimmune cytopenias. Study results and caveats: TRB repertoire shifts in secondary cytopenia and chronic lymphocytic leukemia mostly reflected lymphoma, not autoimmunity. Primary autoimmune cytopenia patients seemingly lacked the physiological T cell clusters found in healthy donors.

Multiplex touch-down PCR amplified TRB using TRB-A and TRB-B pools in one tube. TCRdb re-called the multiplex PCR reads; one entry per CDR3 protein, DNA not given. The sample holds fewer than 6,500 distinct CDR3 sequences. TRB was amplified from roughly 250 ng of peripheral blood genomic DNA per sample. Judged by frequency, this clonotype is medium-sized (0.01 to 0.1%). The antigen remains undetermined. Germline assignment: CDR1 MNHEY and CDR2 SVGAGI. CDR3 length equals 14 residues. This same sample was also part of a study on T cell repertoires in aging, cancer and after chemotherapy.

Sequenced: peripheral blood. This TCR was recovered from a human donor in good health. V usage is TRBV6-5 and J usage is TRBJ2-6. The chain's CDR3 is CASSPFKGANVLTF.